The clone carrying this T cell receptor (beta chain) has only a few counts. The antigen is unknown. These data come from a study of early T cells in non-severe SARS-CoV-2 infection. Study-level findings and limits: Comparison of clonotypes with VDJdb favored anti-spike CD8 responses while missing private and CD4 specificities.

TCRdb re-called the 5' RACE reads through MiXCR, storing one row per CDR3 protein. The repertoire consists of some 48,000 distinct CDR3 sequences, with roughly 4% occurring once and the leading ten covering roughly 6%. Per the germline V gene, CDR1 is SGHTA and CDR2 is FQGNSA. This CDR3 spans 16 amino acids. V shed 4 bases and J shed 0 bases, with 13 bases lying between them. This chain links TRBV7-2 with TRBJ1-3, with D maybe TRBD1 (5 bases). The material sequenced was whole blood. This TCR derives from an adult who was a healthcare worker with PCR-confirmed SARS-CoV-2 infection or an uninfected control (not recorded which). The CDR3 coding sequence is TGTGCCAGCAGCTCGCACGGGGGAAGCTCTGGAAACACCATATATTTT. Its translation is CASSSHGGSSGNTIYF.